This record concerns one T cell receptor beta chain sequence. The entry originates in a study of blood T cell repertoires in COVID-19. For the study at large: Samples of COVID-19 (acute and convalescent) were obtained from the United States, Italy and Spain. The cDNA or gDNA used as material had been derived from T cells, B-cell-depleted T cells, or PBMCs.

As handled by the study authors: Reference gene primer amplification gave nucleated cell count estimates. Assay: immunoSEQ multiplex PCR; the TCRdb copy retains only in-frame clones and omits some. Clone size and V and J calls were adopted from that table, with D and trimming inferred from the DNA. The sample has approximately 240,000 clones, less than 85% seen once. Trimming left V 10 bases short and J 6 bases short, with 9 bases between. Germline V gives CDR1 MDHEN, CDR2 SYDVKM. The CDR3 is 11 amino acids. Material: peripheral blood. This chain links TRBV28 with TRBJ2-2; TRBD1 might be the D (5 bases). The clonotype originates from a woman older than 75 with active or convalescent COVID-19. CDR3 amino acids: CAIQDPGELFF. The CDR3 region has the DNA TGTGCCATACAGGATCCCGGGGAGCTGTTTTTT.